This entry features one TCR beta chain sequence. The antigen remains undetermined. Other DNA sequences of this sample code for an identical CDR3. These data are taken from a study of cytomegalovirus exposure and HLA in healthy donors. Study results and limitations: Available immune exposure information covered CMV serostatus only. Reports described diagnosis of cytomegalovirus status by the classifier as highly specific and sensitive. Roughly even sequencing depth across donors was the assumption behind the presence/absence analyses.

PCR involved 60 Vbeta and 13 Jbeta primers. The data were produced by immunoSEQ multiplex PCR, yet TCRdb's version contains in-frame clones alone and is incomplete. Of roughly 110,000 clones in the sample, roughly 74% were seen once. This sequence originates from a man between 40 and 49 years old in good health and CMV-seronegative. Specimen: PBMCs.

CDR3 sequence reads: CSVDHGTLYNEQFF. DNA of the CDR3: TGCAGCGTTGATCACGGGACACTATACAATGAGCAGTTCTTC. The rearrangement links TRBV29-1 to TRBJ2-1; D possibly corresponds to TRBD1 (6 bases). Per the germline V gene, CDR1 is SQVTM and CDR2 is ANQGSEA. V was shortened by 3 bases and J by 4 bases, with 13 bases between the two germline ends. This CDR3 has 14 residues.